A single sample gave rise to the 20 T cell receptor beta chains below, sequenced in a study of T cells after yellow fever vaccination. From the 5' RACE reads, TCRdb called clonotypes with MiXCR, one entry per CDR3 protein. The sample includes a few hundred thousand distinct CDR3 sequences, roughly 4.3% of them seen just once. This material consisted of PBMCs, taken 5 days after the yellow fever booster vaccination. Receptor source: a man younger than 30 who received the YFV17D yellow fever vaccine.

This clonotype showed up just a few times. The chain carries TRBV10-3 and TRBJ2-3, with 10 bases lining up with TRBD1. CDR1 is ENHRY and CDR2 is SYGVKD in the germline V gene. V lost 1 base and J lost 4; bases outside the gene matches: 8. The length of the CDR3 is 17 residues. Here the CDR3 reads CAISELRTGGIADTQYF. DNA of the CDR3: TGTGCCATCAGTGAGTTGCGGACAGGGGGTATCGCAGATACGCAGTATTTT.

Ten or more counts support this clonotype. The CDR3 loop is CASSHPGSPLHF. CDR3 bases: TGTGCCAGCAGCCATCCGGGTTCACCCCTCCACTTT. This chain joins TRBV7-6 and TRBJ1-6, with D unclear. The germline gives CDR1 SGHVS, CDR2 FNYEAQ. V was clipped by 5 bases and J by 9 bases, with 8 bases between them. This CDR3 has 12 amino acids.

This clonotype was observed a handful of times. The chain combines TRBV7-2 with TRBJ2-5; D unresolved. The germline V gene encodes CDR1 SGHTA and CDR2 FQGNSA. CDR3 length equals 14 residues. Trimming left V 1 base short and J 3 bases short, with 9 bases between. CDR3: CASSLEAAEETQYF. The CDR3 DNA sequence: TGTGCCAGCAGCTTAGAGGCGGCTGAAGAGACCCAGTACTTC.

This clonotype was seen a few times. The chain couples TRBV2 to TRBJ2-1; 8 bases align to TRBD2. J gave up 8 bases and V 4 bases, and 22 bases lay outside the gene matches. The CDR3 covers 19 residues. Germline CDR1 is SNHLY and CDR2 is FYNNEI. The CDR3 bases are TGTGCCAGCAGTGGGAGGGGACTAGTGAATTTAAATCCGACCGATGAGCAGTTCTTC. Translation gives CASSGRGLVNLNPTDEQFF. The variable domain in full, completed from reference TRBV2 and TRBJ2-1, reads EPEVTQTPSHQVTQMGQEVILRCVPISNHLYFYWYRQILGQKVEFLVSFYNNEISEKSEIFDDQFSVERPDGSNFTLKIRSTKLEDSAMYFCASSGRGLVNLNPTDEQFFGPGTRLTVL.

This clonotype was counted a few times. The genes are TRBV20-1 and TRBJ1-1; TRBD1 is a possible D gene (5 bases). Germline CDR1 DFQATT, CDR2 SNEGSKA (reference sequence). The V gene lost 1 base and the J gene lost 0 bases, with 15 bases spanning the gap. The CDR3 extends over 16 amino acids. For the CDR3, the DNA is TGCAGTGCTAGAGGGACACTCCTAAAGTTGAACACTGAAGCTTTCTTT. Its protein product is CSARGTLLKLNTEAFF.

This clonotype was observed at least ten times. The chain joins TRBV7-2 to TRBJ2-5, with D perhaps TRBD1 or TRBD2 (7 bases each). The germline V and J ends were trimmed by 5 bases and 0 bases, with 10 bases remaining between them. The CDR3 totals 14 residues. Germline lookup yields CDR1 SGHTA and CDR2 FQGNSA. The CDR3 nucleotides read TGTGCCAGCAGCCAGGGGGGGTACCAAGAGACCCAGTACTTC. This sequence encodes CASSQGGYQETQYF.

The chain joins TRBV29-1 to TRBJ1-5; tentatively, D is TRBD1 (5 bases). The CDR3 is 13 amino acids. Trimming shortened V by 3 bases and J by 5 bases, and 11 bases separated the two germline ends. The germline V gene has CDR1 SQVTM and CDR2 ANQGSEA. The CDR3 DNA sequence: TGCAGCGTTGAGGGGGATGGGGATCAGCCCCAGCATTTT. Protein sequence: CSVEGDGDQPQHF.

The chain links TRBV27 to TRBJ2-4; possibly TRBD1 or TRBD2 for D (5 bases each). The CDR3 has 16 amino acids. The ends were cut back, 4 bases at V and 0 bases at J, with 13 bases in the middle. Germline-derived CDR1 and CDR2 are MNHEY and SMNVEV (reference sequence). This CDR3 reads CASSSSEGRAKNIQYF. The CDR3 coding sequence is TGTGCCAGCAGTTCCAGTGAGGGGAGAGCCAAAAACATTCAGTACTTC.

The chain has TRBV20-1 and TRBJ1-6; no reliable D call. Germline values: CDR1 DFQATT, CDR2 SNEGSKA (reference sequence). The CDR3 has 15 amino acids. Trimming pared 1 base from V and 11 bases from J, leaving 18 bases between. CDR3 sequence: CSARAQTGFVAPLHF. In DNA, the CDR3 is TGCAGTGCTAGAGCCCAGACTGGGTTCGTTGCACCCCTCCACTTT.

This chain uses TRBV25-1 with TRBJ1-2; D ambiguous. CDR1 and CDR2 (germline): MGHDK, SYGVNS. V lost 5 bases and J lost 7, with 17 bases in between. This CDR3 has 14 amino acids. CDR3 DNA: TGTGCCAGCAGTTTCCCCGGTAGGGATACTGGCTACACCTTC. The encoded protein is CASSFPGRDTGYTF.

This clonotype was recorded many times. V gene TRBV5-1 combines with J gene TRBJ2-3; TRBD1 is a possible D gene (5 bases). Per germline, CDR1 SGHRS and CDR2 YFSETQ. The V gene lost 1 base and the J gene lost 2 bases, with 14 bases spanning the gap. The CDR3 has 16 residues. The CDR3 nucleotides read TGCGCCAGCAGCTTGAGGGTCGGCAGGGTCACAGATACGCAGTATTTT. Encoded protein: CASSLRVGRVTDTQYF.

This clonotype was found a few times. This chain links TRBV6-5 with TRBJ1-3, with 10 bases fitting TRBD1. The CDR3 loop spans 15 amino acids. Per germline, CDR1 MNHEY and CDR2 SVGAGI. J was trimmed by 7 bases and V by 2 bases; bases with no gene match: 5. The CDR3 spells CASSYGWTGGNTIYF. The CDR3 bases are TGTGCCAGCAGTTACGGTTGGACAGGGGGTAACACCATATATTTT.

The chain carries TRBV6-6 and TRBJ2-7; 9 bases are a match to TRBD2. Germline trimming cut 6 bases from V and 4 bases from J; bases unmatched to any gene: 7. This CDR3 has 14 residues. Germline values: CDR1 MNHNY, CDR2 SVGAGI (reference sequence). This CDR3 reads CASSNLRGGYEQYV. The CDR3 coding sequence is TGTGCCAGCAGCAACCTGCGGGGGGGATACGAGCAGTACGTC.

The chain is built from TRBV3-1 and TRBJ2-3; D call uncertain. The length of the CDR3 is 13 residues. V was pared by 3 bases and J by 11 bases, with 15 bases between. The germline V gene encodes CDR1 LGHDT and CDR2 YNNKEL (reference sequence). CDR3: CASSQAAAPLQYF. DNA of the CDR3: TGTGCCAGCAGCCAGGCGGCGGCCCCTCTGCAGTATTTT.

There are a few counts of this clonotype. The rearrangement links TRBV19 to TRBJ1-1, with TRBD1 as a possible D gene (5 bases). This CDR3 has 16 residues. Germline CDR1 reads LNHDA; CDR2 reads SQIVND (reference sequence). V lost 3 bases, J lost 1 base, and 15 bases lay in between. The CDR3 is CASSMGKGFANTEAFF. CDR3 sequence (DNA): TGTGCCAGTAGTATGGGTAAGGGGTTCGCGAACACTGAAGCTTTCTTT.

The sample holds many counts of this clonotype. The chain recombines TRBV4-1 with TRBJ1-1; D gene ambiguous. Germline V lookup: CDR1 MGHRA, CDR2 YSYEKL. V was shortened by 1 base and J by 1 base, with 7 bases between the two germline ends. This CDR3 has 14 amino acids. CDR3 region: CASSQAAGNTEAFF. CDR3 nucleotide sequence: TGCGCCAGCAGCCAAGCAGCCGGGAACACTGAAGCTTTCTTT.

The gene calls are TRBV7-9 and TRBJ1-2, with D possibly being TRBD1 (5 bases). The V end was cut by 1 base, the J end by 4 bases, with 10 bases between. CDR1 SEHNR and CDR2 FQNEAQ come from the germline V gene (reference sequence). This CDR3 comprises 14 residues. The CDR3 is CASSLVPGGYGYTF. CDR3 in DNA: TGTGCCAGCAGCTTAGTGCCCGGGGGCTATGGCTACACCTTC.

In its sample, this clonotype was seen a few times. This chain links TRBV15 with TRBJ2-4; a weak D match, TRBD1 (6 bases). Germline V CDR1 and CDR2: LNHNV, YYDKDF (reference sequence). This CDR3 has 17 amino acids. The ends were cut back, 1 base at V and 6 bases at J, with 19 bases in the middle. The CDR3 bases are TGTGCCACCAGCAGAGGGGACATTGTAAGACAGTCAAACATTCAGTACTTC. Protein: CATSRGDIVRQSNIQYF. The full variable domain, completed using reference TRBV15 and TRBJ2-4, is DAMVIQNPRYQVTQFGKPVTLSCSQTLNHNVMYWYQQKSSQAPKLLFHYYDKDFNNEADTPDNFQSRRPNTSFCFLDIRSPGLGDTAMYLCATSRGDIVRQSNIQYFGAGTRLSVL.

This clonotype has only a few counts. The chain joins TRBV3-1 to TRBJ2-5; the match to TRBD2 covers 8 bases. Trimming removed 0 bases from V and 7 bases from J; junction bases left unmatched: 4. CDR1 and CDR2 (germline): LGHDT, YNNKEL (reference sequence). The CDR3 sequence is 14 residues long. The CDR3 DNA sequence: TGTGCCAGCAGCCAAGATTCCGCGGGGGGGACCCAGTACTTC. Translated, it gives CASSQDSAGGTQYF.

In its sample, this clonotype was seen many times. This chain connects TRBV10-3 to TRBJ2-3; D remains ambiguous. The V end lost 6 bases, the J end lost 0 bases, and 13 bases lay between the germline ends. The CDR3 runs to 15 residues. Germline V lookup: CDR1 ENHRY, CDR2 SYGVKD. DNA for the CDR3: TGTGCCATCAGGAATTACCCGACGAGCACAGATACGCAGTATTTT. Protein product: CAIRNYPTSTDTQYF.